This section outlines one TCR beta chain sequence together with its context. These data belong to a study of blood T cell repertoires in COVID-19. Overall study: In each case, the material was cDNA or gDNA derived from T cells, B-cell-depleted T cells, or PBMCs.

Authors' data handling: Amplification of reference gene primers was used by the study to estimate nucleated cell counts. Libraries were prepared by immunoSEQ multiplex PCR; TCRdb keeps only in-frame clonotypes and omits some of them. The V and J calls and the clone size are those of that table, but D and trimming were determined from the DNA. Of approximately 350,000 clones in the sample, 89% were seen once. Per the germline V gene, CDR1 is KGHSH and CDR2 is LQKENI. The CDR3 covers 16 residues. V was pared by 4 bases and J by 7 bases, with 19 bases between. Material: peripheral blood. The chain employs TRBV18 and TRBJ2-2, with a weak D call TRBD2 (6 bases). This clonotype originated in a man between 35 and 55 years old with acute or convalescent COVID-19. This CDR3 reads CASSLNHPRGGGELFF. CDR3 coding DNA: TGTGCCAGCTCACTCAACCATCCCCGGGGAGGCGGGGAGCTGTTTTTT.